The next 15 T cell receptor beta chains were all read from a single sample in a study of OX40 agonist ivuxolimab in advanced cancers. TCRdb keeps only in-frame clones here, not all; method: immunoSEQ multiplex PCR. The table records 85,000 to 100,000 clones, 85% to 95% of them present only once. The sample in question was CD4+ or CD8+ T cells sorted from blood, obtained in a trial of the OX40 agonist ivuxolimab. The receptors originated from an adult with an advanced solid tumor such as melanoma, head and neck, liver or kidney cancer.

The chain's CDR3 is CASSDPYRFYEQYV. The CDR3 region has the DNA TGTGCCAGCAGTGATCCGTACAGGTTCTACGAGCAGTACGTC. V is TRBV6-1 and J is TRBJ2-7; possible D gene TRBD1, 5 bases. The V gene lost 3 bases and the J gene lost 3 bases, with 12 bases spanning the gap. The CDR3 length is 14 residues. Germline loops: CDR1 MNHNS, CDR2 SASEGT.

This rearrangement joins TRBV5-1 to TRBJ2-7, with TRBD1 as a possible D gene (6 bases). From germline, CDR1 is SGHRS and CDR2 YFSETQ. Trimming removed 3 bases at V and 2 bases at J, with 18 bases between. The CDR3 sequence is 16 residues long. The CDR3, as DNA: TGCGCCAGCAGCTCAGGACAGTACAGACTAACCTACGAGCAGTACTTC. Translation gives CASSSGQYRLTYEQYF.

This clone appeared once. The genes are TRBV9 and TRBJ1-1; D gene ambiguous. This CDR3 is built from 13 residues. Germline CDR1 reads SGDLS; CDR2 reads YYNGEE. V lost 2 bases and J 1 base, leaving 6 bases between the germline ends. Here the CDR3 reads CASSVQRNTEAFF. For the CDR3, the DNA is TGTGCCAGCAGCGTTCAAAGGAACACTGAAGCTTTCTTT. The full variable domain, in which reference TRBV9 and TRBJ1-1 provide the parts outside the CDR3, is DSGVTQTPKHLITATGQRVTLRCSPRSGDLSVYWYQQSLDQGLQFLIQYYNGEERAKGNILERFSAQQFPDLHSELNLSSLELGDSALYFCASSVQRNTEAFFGQGTRLTVV.

The chain employs TRBV6-4 and TRBJ2-7, with TRBD2 identical over 7 bases. The CDR3 contains 15 residues. Losses at the gene ends were 4 bases for V and 3 bases for J; bases not matched to a gene: 9. The germline V gene has CDR1 MRHNA and CDR2 SNTAGT. CDR3 DNA: TGTGCCAGCAGTGCCCTAGCGGACCACCGCTACGAGCAGTACTTC. It is translated as CASSALADHRYEQYF.

The chain is built from TRBV30 and TRBJ2-3, with 10 bases identical to TRBD2. This CDR3 contains 15 residues. The germline V gene encodes CDR1 GTSNPN and CDR2 SVGIG (reference sequence). V lost 5 bases, J lost 1 base, and 6 bases stayed unmatched. CDR3: CAWRPLAGGTDTQYF. CDR3 DNA sequence: TGTGCCTGGCGACCCCTAGCGGGGGGCACAGATACGCAGTATTTT.

V gene TRBV6-5 combines with J gene TRBJ2-3; 9 bases agree with TRBD2. The CDR3 totals 15 residues. V lost 5 bases, J lost 5 bases, and 8 bases stayed unmatched. Looked up from germline, CDR1 is MNHEY and CDR2 is SVGAGI. Here the CDR3 reads CASSATSGLLDTQYF. In nucleotides, the CDR3 is TGTGCCAGCAGTGCGACTAGCGGTTTACTAGATACGCAGTATTTT.

The rearrangement links TRBV4-3 to TRBJ2-1; a weak D match, TRBD2 (6 bases). The CDR3 consists of 15 residues. Trimming cost V 3 bases and J 10 bases, with 19 bases left between them. Germline CDR1 reads LGHNA; CDR2 reads YSLEER. The CDR3 sequence: CASSHIADGTREQFF. The DNA of the CDR3 is TGCGCCAGCAGCCATATAGCGGACGGAACACGGGAGCAGTTCTTC.

The V and J genes are TRBV2 and TRBJ1-2; 7 bases are shared with TRBD1. Germline CDR1 reads SNHLY; CDR2 reads FYNNEI. V shed 5 bases, J shed 2 bases, and the junction held 5 bases outside the gene matches. The CDR3 spans 14 residues. The CDR3 here is CASSSGGKNYGYTF. The CDR3 DNA reads as TGTGCCAGCAGTTCAGGGGGGAAGAACTATGGCTACACCTTC. The whole variable domain, filled in from reference TRBV2 and TRBJ1-2, reads EPEVTQTPSHQVTQMGQEVILRCVPISNHLYFYWYRQILGQKVEFLVSFYNNEISEKSEIFDDQFSVERPDGSNFTLKIRSTKLEDSAMYFCASSSGGKNYGYTFGSGTRLTVV.

V usage is TRBV4-3 and J usage is TRBJ1-2, with D perhaps matching TRBD1 (6 bases). The CDR3 totals 16 residues. Germline CDR1 reads LGHNA; CDR2 reads YSLEER. Between the trimmed V and J ends, which lost 1 base and 4 bases, there was a span of 16 bases. This CDR3 reads CASSQVGTLPIYGYTF. The CDR3 nucleotides are TGCGCCAGCAGCCAAGTTGGGACACTGCCTATCTATGGCTACACCTTC.

In DNA, the CDR3 is TGTGCCAGCAGCTTAGCCCCCTCACAAGAGACCCAGTACTTC. Translation gives CASSLAPSQETQYF. The chain uses TRBV7-9 and TRBJ2-5; no clear D. V shed 0 bases and J shed 2 bases, with 7 bases lying between them. The CDR3 contains 14 residues. Germline-derived CDR1 and CDR2 are SEHNR and FQNEAQ (reference sequence).

The genes are TRBV7-2 and TRBJ2-3, with D hard to call. Trimming stripped 2 bases from V and 4 bases from J, with 19 bases between. This CDR3 has 17 amino acids. Looked up from germline, CDR1 is SGHTA and CDR2 is FQGNSA. The CDR3 nucleotides read TGTGCCAGCAGCTTATCCCCAGGTCGCCAGGCACCAGATACGCAGTATTTT. Its protein is CASSLSPGRQAPDTQYF.

The genes are TRBV6-5 and TRBJ1-2; D is unresolved. CDR3 length: 13 residues. Germline loops: CDR1 MNHEY, CDR2 SVGAGI. Trimming cost V 6 bases and J 2 bases, with 10 bases left between them. CDR3 residues: CASSRYGNYGYTF. The CDR3 DNA reads as TGTGCCAGCAGCCGGTACGGAAACTATGGCTACACCTTC.

The genes are TRBV19 and TRBJ1-2; TRBD1 aligns across 9 bases. The V and J ends lost 5 bases and 3 bases, in that order; junction bases with no gene match: 13. The CDR3 consists of 17 residues. The V gene's germline CDR1 is LNHDA and CDR2 SQIVND (reference sequence). CDR3 DNA sequence: TGTGCCAGTAGTGGCCGGGACAGGGCTCCTAGAGACTATGGCTACACCTTC. It is translated as CASSGRDRAPRDYGYTF.

The chain carries TRBV5-8 and TRBJ2-1; 7 positions agree with TRBD2. The CDR3 spans 14 residues. Germline CDR1 and CDR2: SGHTS and YDEGEE. Trimming at V came to 1 base and at J to 6 bases, leaving 4 bases not matched to a gene. DNA of the CDR3: TGTGCCAGCAGCTTGAGGACTAGTCTCAATGAGCAGTTCTTC. This sequence encodes CASSLRTSLNEQFF.

The rearrangement uses TRBV2 and TRBJ2-2; no firm D call. The CDR3 has 14 amino acids. CDR1 is SNHLY and CDR2 is FYNNEI in the germline V gene. Trimming shortened V by 3 bases and J by 6 bases, and 11 bases separated the two germline ends. DNA of the CDR3: TGTGCCAGCAGTGAGATTGGAGCTGCCGGGGAGCTGTTTTTT. Its translation: CASSEIGAAGELFF.